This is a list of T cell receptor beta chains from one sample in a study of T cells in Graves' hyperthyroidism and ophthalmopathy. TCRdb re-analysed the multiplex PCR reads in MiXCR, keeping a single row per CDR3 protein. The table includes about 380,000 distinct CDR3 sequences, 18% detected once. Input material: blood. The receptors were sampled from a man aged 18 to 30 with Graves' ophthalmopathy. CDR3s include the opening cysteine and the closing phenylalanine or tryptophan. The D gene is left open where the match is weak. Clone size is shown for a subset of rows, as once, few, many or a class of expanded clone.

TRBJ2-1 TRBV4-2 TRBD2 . CASSPSGGAGNEQFF TGTGCCAGCAGTCCGAGCGGGGGGGCGGGGAATGAGCAGTTCTTC
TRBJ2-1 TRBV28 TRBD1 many CASVDEGTGFGNEQFF TGTGCCAGCGTAGACGAGGGGACAGGGTTTGGGAATGAGCAGTTCTTC
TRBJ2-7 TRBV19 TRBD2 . CASRGTSGGLEGEQYF TGTGCCAGTAGAGGGACTAGCGGGGGACTAGAAGGCGAGCAGTACTTC
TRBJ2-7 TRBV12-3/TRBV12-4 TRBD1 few CASSSGGPSSYEQYF TGTGCCAGCAGCTCAGGGGGCCCCAGCTCCTACGAGCAGTACTTC
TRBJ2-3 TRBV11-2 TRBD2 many CASSPTRLAGTDTQYF TGTGCCAGCAGCCCTACCAGACTAGCGGGCACAGATACGCAGTATTTT
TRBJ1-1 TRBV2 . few CASSRSTGRGTEAFF TGTGCCAGCAGCAGATCGACAGGTAGGGGCACTGAAGCTTTCTTT
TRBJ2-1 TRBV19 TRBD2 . CASSIASSGGYNEQFF TGTGCCAGTAGTATAGCTTCTAGCGGCGGTTACAATGAGCAGTTCTTC
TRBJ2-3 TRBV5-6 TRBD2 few CASSFISGTLAGGDTDTQYF TGTGCCAGCAGCTTTATCTCCGGAACACTAGCGGGGGGCGACACAGATACGCAGTATTTT
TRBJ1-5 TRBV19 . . CASSIGMGPQHF TGTGCCAGTAGTATTGGCATGGGGCCCCAGCATTTT
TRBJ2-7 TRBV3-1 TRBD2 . CASSQLAGAQYEQYF TGTGCCAGCAGCCAGCTAGCGGGGGCGCAATACGAGCAGTACTTC
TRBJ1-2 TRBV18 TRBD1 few CASSPPSGGEDGYTF TGTGCCAGCTCACCACCGTCAGGGGGCGAGGATGGCTACACCTTC
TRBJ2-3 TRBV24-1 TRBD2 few CATSALAGGGGLDTQYF TGTGCCACCAGTGCACTAGCGGGGGGGGGAGGGTTAGATACGCAGTATTTT
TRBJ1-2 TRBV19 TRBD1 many CASSGQVFYGYTF TGTGCCAGTAGTGGACAGGTCTTCTATGGCTACACCTTC
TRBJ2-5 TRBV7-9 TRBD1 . CASSLLGQAQETQYF TGTGCCAGCAGTCTACTAGGACAGGCCCAAGAGACCCAGTACTTC
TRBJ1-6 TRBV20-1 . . CSAPQALMNSPLHF TGCAGTGCCCCCCAGGCCTTAATGAATTCACCCCTCCACTTT
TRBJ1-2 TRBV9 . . CASSVGISYYGYTF TGTGCCAGCAGCGTAGGGATTTCCTACTATGGCTACACCTTC
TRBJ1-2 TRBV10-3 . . CAISEGGNHGYTF TGTGCCATCAGTGAAGGAGGGAATCATGGCTACACCTTC
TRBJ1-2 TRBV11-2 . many CASSSGDRRGGYTF TGTGCCAGCAGCTCGGGGGACCGCCGAGGTGGCTACACCTTC
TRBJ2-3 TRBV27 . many CASSPASGTQYF TGTGCCAGCAGTCCGGCTAGTGGGACGCAGTATTTT
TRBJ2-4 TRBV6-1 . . CASRLPSLAKNIQYF TGTGCCAGCAGGCTTCCCAGCCTAGCCAAAAACATTCAGTACTTC
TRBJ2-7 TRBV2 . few CASSEAPGWEESYEQYF TGTGCCAGCAGTGAAGCACCCGGTTGGGAGGAGTCCTACGAGCAGTACTTC
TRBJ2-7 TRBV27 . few CASSFGLGYEQYF TGTGCCAGCAGTTTTGGACTGGGGTACGAGCAGTACTTC
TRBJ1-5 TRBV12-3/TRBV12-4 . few CASRRGQYSNQPQHF TGTGCCAGCAGACGAGGACAGTATAGCAATCAGCCCCAGCATTTT
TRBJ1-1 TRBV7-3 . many CASSLNAGNTEAFF TGTGCCAGCAGCTTAAATGCGGGAAACACTGAAGCTTTCTTT
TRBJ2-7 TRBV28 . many CASSIDSYEQYF TGTGCCAGCAGCATTGATTCCTACGAGCAGTACTTC
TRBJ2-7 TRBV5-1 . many CASSGAIDEQYF TGCGCCAGCAGCGGAGCGATCGACGAGCAGTACTTC
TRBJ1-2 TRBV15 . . CATSRDLGSNYGYTF TGTGCCACCAGCAGAGATTTGGGGTCTAACTATGGCTACACCTTC
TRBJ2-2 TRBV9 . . CASSVGGANTGELFF TGTGCCAGCAGCGTAGGTGGCGCGAACACCGGGGAGCTGTTTTTT
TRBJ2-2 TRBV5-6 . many CASSLGGYTNTGELFF TGTGCCAGCAGCTTGGGGGGGTACACGAACACCGGGGAGCTGTTTTTT
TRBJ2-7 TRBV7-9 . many CASSFGRSSYEQYF TGTGCCAGCAGCTTTGGCAGGAGCTCCTACGAGCAGTACTTC
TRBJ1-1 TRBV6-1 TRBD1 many CASRPGQGYPLNTEAFF TGTGCCAGCAGGCCGGGACAGGGTTATCCCCTTAACACTGAAGCTTTCTTT
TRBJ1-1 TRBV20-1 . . CSARDPRENTEAFF TGCAGTGCTAGGGATCCGCGGGAAAACACTGAAGCTTTCTTT
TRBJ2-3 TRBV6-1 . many CASRFTGGADTQYF TGTGCCAGCCGCTTTACAGGGGGGGCAGATACGCAGTATTTT
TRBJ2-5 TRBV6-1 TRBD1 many CASSGTGGQQETQYF TGTGCCAGCAGTGGGACAGGGGGGCAGCAAGAGACCCAGTACTTC
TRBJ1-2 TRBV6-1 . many CASRPNGGYGYTF TGTGCCAGCAGGCCCAATGGGGGCTATGGCTACACCTTC
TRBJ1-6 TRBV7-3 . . CASSPTFNSPLHF TGTGCCAGCAGCCCGACATTTAATTCACCCCTCCACTTT
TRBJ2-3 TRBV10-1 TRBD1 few CASRGQGSDTQYF TGCGCCAGCCGGGGACAGGGCTCAGATACGCAGTATTTT
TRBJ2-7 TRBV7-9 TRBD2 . CASSPECSGGVHCEQYF TGTGCCAGCAGCCCCGAGTGCTCGGGAGGCGTGCATTGCGAGCAGTACTTC
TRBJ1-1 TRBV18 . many CASSPDRSNTEAFF TGTGCCAGCTCACCAGACAGATCAAACACTGAAGCTTTCTTT
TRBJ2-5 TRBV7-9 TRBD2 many CASKRGGQETQYF TGTGCCAGCAAGCGGGGAGGTCAAGAGACCCAGTACTTC
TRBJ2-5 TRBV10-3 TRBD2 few CAISGLAGAETQYF TGTGCCATCAGCGGACTAGCGGGGGCGGAGACCCAGTACTTC
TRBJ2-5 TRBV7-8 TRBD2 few CASSPPQAGGETQYF TGTGCCAGCAGCCCGCCCCAGGCGGGGGGGGAGACCCAGTACTTC
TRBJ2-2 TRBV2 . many CASTESLYRAGELFF TGTGCCAGCACCGAGTCCCTTTACAGGGCCGGGGAGCTGTTTTTT
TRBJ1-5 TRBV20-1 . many CSARPASSNQPQHF TGCAGTGCTAGACCCGCTTCGAGCAATCAGCCCCAGCATTTT
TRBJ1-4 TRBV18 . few CASSEAVEKLFF TGTGCCAGCAGTGAAGCCGTTGAAAAACTGTTTTTT
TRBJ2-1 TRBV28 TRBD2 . CASCLNLAGGEQFF TGTGCCAGCTGCCTCAACCTAGCGGGAGGTGAGCAGTTCTTC
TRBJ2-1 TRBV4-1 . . CASSPRGRSSYNEQFF TGCGCCAGCAGCCCCCGAGGTAGGAGCTCCTACAATGAGCAGTTCTTC
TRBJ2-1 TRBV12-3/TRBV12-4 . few CASRLGHKQFF TGTGCCAGCAGATTGGGGCATAAGCAGTTCTTC
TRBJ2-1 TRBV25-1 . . CASSDPSTYNEQFF TGTGCCAGCAGTGACCCCTCAACCTACAATGAGCAGTTCTTC
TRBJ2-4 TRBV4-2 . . CASSQGQEIAKNIQHF TGTGCCAGCAGCCAAGGACAGGAAATAGCCAAAAACATTCAGCACTTC
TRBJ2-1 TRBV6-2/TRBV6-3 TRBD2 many CASRIAGGGSNNEQFF TGTGCCAGCAGAATAGCGGGGGGGGGGTCTAACAATGAGCAGTTCTTC
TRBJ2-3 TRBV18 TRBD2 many CASSPTSGGTDTQYF TGTGCCAGCTCACCAACTAGCGGGGGCACAGATACGCAGTATTTT
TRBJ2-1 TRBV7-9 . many CASSLAYNEQFF TGTGCCAGCAGCTTAGCCTACAATGAGCAGTTCTTC
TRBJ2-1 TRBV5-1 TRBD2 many CASSLGGVAGNFGEQFF TGCGCCAGCAGCTTGGGGGGAGTAGCGGGGAACTTCGGTGAGCAGTTCTTC
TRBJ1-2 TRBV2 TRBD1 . CASEKTGSNYGYTF TGTGCCAGCGAAAAGACAGGGTCGAACTATGGCTACACCTTC